The 8 T cell receptor beta chains below all came from one sample that was sequenced in a study of CD8 T cells in ankylosing spondylitis. TCRdb ran MiXCR on the 5' RACE reads and lists one entry per CDR3 protein. The table has tens of thousands of distinct CDR3 sequences, about 6% seen once. The sample was synovial fluid, either unsorted or a sorted T cell fraction (not recorded which). These receptors were taken from a male donor with ankylosing spondylitis.

This clonotype was seen more than once but under ten times. The V and J genes are TRBV5-6 and TRBJ2-1; 12 nucleotides match TRBD1. Trimming took 2 bases from V and 7 from J; bases not matched to a gene: 10. Germline CDR1 and CDR2: SGHDT and YYEEEE. The CDR3 is 17 residues long. CDR3 DNA: TGTGCCAGCAGCTTAACCGGGACAGGGGGCGCGGGGAATGAGCAGTTCTTC. Translated: CASSLTGTGGAGNEQFF.

At least ten counts were recorded for this clonotype. CDR3 nucleotides: TGCAGTGCTAGAGTCCGGGACAGGGACTCTGGGGCCAACGTCCTGACTTTC. Amino acids: CSARVRDRDSGANVLTF. The chain recombines TRBV20-1 with TRBJ2-6; 9 bases are shared with TRBD1. The V segment lost 1 base and the J segment 0 bases; nucleotides outside the gene matches: 4. CDR3 length: 17 residues. The V gene's germline CDR1 is DFQATT and CDR2 SNEGSKA (reference sequence).

This clonotype was observed at least ten times. In nucleotides, the CDR3 is TGTGCCAGCAGTTTCCGAGTTGGGACTAGCTCCAATGAGCAGTTCTTC. Encoded protein: CASSFRVGTSSNEQFF. This sequence joins TRBV28 and TRBJ2-1; 9 bases align to TRBD2. Trimming at V came to 3 bases and at J to 6 bases, leaving 9 bases not matched to a gene. Germline CDR1 reads MDHEN; CDR2 reads SYDVKM. This CDR3 has 16 amino acids.

CDR3 nucleotide sequence: TGTGCCTGGAACAGGGTGGAAGAGACCCAGTACTTC. This translates into CAWNRVEETQYF. This chain connects TRBV30 to TRBJ2-5; maybe TRBD1 (6 bases). Germline CDR1 reads GTSNPN; CDR2 reads SVGIG (reference sequence). The CDR3 extends over 12 amino acids. V gave up 4 bases and J gave up 3 bases, with 9 bases separating them.

This clonotype occurred a few times. The chain couples TRBV12-3 or TRBV12-4 to TRBJ2-5; D possibly matches TRBD1 or TRBD2 (5 bases each). V was pared by 6 bases and J by 4 bases, with 18 bases between. CDR3 size: 15 residues. For the CDR3, the DNA is TGTGCCAGCAGCCTCGGGGCTTCTAGGCGAGAGACCCAGTACTTC. It yields the protein CASSLGASRRETQYF.

This clonotype was picked up many times. The chain recombines TRBV7-2 with TRBJ2-1; D is possibly TRBD2 (5 bases). This CDR3 has 15 amino acids. Germline V lookup: CDR1 SGHTA, CDR2 FQGNSA. V shed 4 bases and J shed 4 bases, with 14 bases lying between them. The CDR3 DNA sequence: TGTGCCAGCAGCTCTCCGAATAGAGGGTACAATGAGCAGTTCTTC. Protein: CASSSPNRGYNEQFF.

At least ten counts were recorded for this clonotype. J is TRBJ2-1 and V is TRBV10-3; D not resolved. CDR3 length equals 12 residues. From germline, CDR1 is ENHRY and CDR2 SYGVKD. With 2 bases removed from V and 6 bases from J, the gap between germline ends came to 5 bases. The DNA of the CDR3 is TGTGCCATCAGTGAGATCTCCAATGAGCAGTTCTTC. This encodes CAISEISNEQFF.

This clonotype was found many times. The chain uses TRBV20-1 and TRBJ2-2; the match to TRBD2 covers 9 bases. This CDR3 has 16 amino acids. Germline loops: CDR1 DFQATT, CDR2 SNEGSKA (reference sequence). Germline trimming cut 0 bases from V and 3 bases from J; bases unmatched to any gene: 5. Here the CDR3 DNA reads TGCAGTGCTAGAGACCCTAGCGGGACCTACACCGGGGAGCTGTTTTTT. It translates to CSARDPSGTYTGELFF.